This is a list of T cell receptor beta chains from one sample in a study of T cells in Graves' hyperthyroidism and ophthalmopathy. TCRdb used MiXCR to reprocess the multiplex PCR reads, holding one entry per CDR3 protein. The profile covers over 300,000 distinct CDR3 sequences, with roughly 14% appearing a single time and 9.5% to 12% taken by the ten largest. The sample taken for sequencing was blood. Source of these receptors: a woman aged 60-70 years with Graves' hyperthyroidism. CDR3s include the opening cysteine and the closing phenylalanine or tryptophan. Fields, in order: V gene, J gene, D gene, clone size, CDR3 DNA, CDR3 protein. D genes are given only for firm matches. Some rows mark clone size as missing; the rest say once, few, many or name a class of expanded clone.

>TRBV5-1|TRBJ2-2|TRBD2|few
TGCGCCAGCAGCGAGCGGGAGCGGCTTGTCGCAACCGGGGAGCTGTTTTTT
CASSERERLVATGELFF
>TRBV19|TRBJ1-2|NA|NA
TGTGCCAGTAGTCTCCAGGGGCTTAGCTATGGCTACACCTTC
CASSLQGLSYGYTF
>TRBV20-1|TRBJ1-2|TRBD1|many
TGCAGTGCTAGTGACAGGGCAAACTATGGCTACACCTTC
CSASDRANYGYTF
>TRBV5-8|TRBJ1-2|TRBD1|many
TGTGCCAGCAGCTACCGGGACAGGGGGTCTGGCTACACCTTC
CASSYRDRGSGYTF
>TRBV28|TRBJ2-7|NA|many
TGTGCCAGCGAGGCCAGGACCCCTTACGAGCAGTACTTC
CASEARTPYEQYF
>TRBV12-3/TRBV12-4|TRBJ2-5|NA|NA
TGTGCCAGCAGTACAGCGGAGATTAGCGCGACCCAGTACTTC
CASSTAEISATQYF
>TRBV5-1|TRBJ2-5|TRBD1|NA
TGCGCCAGCAGCTTCGGGCACAGGGGGCTGGAGACCCAGTACTTC
CASSFGHRGLETQYF
>TRBV12-3/TRBV12-4|TRBJ2-7|TRBD2|NA
TGTGCCAGCAGGATTAGCGGGAACGAGCAGTACTTC
CASRISGNEQYF
>TRBV19|TRBJ1-2|TRBD1|NA
TGTGCCAGTAGTATATTGGACAGGGGATTCTATGGCTACACCTTC
CASSILDRGFYGYTF
>TRBV12-3/TRBV12-4|TRBJ2-1|TRBD2|many
TGTGCCAGCAGACCTGGTTTAGCGGGCCACTCCTACAATGAGCAGTTCTTC
CASRPGLAGHSYNEQFF
>TRBV12-3/TRBV12-4|TRBJ2-7|TRBD2|once
TGTGCCAGCCAGGGGACTAGCGAGCAGTACTTC
CASQGTSEQYF
>TRBV24-1|TRBJ1-1|NA|NA
TGTGCCACCAGCCCCTTTGCAGGCGCTGAAGCTTTCTTT
CATSPFAGAEAFF
>TRBV7-9|TRBJ2-1|NA|many
TGTGCCAGCAGCTGGGGCAATGAGCAGTTCTTC
CASSWGNEQFF
>TRBV20-1|TRBJ2-7|NA|few
TGCAGTGCTAGAGAGGGAGGTGGGGTCTACGAGCAGTACTTC
CSAREGGGVYEQYF
>TRBV10-3|TRBJ2-7|TRBD1|NA
TGTGCCATCAGTGAGCGGACAGGGGGGTTCGACGAGCAGTACTTC
CAISERTGGFDEQYF
>TRBV12-3/TRBV12-4|TRBJ2-3|NA|few
TGTGCCAGCAGTTTCGCCAACACAGATACGCAGTATTTT
CASSFANTDTQYF
>TRBV12-3/TRBV12-4|TRBJ2-7|TRBD1|many
TGTGCCAGCAGTCCACGACAGGGGCCCTACGAGCAGTACTTC
CASSPRQGPYEQYF
>TRBV9|TRBJ1-3|TRBD1|few
TGTGCCAGCAGCGCCGGACAGGAGGCTATTGGAAACACCATATATTTT
CASSAGQEAIGNTIYF
>TRBV19|TRBJ1-5|NA|NA
TGTGCCAGTAGTATCCCACAGGGCAATCAGCCCCAGCATTTT
CASSIPQGNQPQHF
>TRBV28|TRBJ2-7|NA|many
TGTGCCCACGGACGGACCCCATACGAGCAGTACTTC
CAHGRTPYEQYF
>TRBV7-9|TRBJ2-5|NA|many
TGTGCCAGCAGCTTAGCAGGGCGCCAAGAGACCCAGTACTTC
CASSLAGRQETQYF
>TRBV6-5|TRBJ2-5|NA|many
TGTGCCAGCAGTTCAGGGGAGTCCGGAGAGACCCAGTACTTC
CASSSGESGETQYF
>TRBV19|TRBJ1-3|TRBD1|NA
TGTGCCAGTAGTACGGGACAGAGCTCTGGAAACACCATATATTTT
CASSTGQSSGNTIYF
>TRBV10-3|TRBJ2-7|TRBD1|few
TGTGCCATCAGGGACGGGACAGGGGACCTCTACGAGCAGTACTTC
CAIRDGTGDLYEQYF
>TRBV20-1|TRBJ1-3|NA|few
TGCAGTGCTCGAGCAGCATCTTCTGGAAACACCATATATTTT
CSARAASSGNTIYF
>TRBV29-1|TRBJ2-5|NA|NA
TGCAGCTTTGCGGCTACTAGCCAAGAGACCCAGTACTTC
CSFAATSQETQYF
>TRBV5-1|TRBJ2-2|TRBD2|many
TGCGCCAGCAGCACCGGGACTAGCGGGAGGAACACCGGGGAGCTGTTTTTT
CASSTGTSGRNTGELFF
>TRBV25-1|TRBJ1-5|NA|NA
TGTGCCAGATACCCGGGCCAGCCCCAGCATTTT
CARYPGQPQHF
>TRBV5-1|TRBJ2-3|TRBD2|many
TGCGCCAGCAGCGGGGCTAGCGGGAGCTCAACAGATACGCAGTATTTT
CASSGASGSSTDTQYF
>TRBV12-3/TRBV12-4|TRBJ1-1|NA|NA
TGTGCCAGCAGCCCCAGACCGCGGAACACTGAAGCTTTCTTT
CASSPRPRNTEAFF
>TRBV28|TRBJ2-7|TRBD2|NA
TGTGCCAGCAGTCCCGACAGGGGGGGACTAGCGGGAAACTACGAGCAGTACTTC
CASSPDRGGLAGNYEQYF
>TRBV2|TRBJ2-5|NA|many
TGTGCCAGCACCCAACAACGAGAGACCCAGTACTTC
CASTQQRETQYF
>TRBV3-1|TRBJ2-5|NA|many
TGTGCCAGCAGCCAAGATCCGCTAGGCCGTAGCGCCCAGGGAGGGACCCAGTACTTC
CASSQDPLGRSAQGGTQYF
>TRBV7-6|TRBJ2-7|TRBD2|many
TGTGCCAGCAGCACCCGACTAGCGGGAGCCTACGAGCAGTACTTC
CASSTRLAGAYEQYF
>TRBV20-1|TRBJ2-7|TRBD1|many
TGCAGTGCTAAGGGACAGGTCCGATACGAGCAGTACTTC
CSAKGQVRYEQYF
>TRBV2|TRBJ1-1|NA|many
TGTGCCAGCAGTGCGGGTCCCGCCAACACTGAAGCTTTCTTT
CASSAGPANTEAFF
>TRBV11-3|TRBJ1-1|NA|many
TGTGCCAGCAGCTCGGCACTTATGAACACTGAAGCTTTCTTT
CASSSALMNTEAFF
>TRBV4-2|TRBJ1-2|NA|many
TGTGCCAGCAGCCAGTTTGATGGCTACACCTTC
CASSQFDGYTF
>TRBV15|TRBJ1-2|NA|many
TGTGCCACCAGCAGAGACCTACTTAACTATGGCTACACCTTC
CATSRDLLNYGYTF
>TRBV12-3/TRBV12-4|TRBJ1-6|NA|many
TGTGCCAGCAGGGGGACCCTTTCACCCCTCCACTTT
CASRGTLSPLHF
>TRBV5-5|TRBJ1-5|NA|few
TGTGCCAGCAAGCTTCGATTGGGGGGATTCAATCAGCCCCAGCATTTT
CASKLRLGGFNQPQHF
>TRBV30|TRBJ2-3|TRBD1|NA
TGTGCCTGGAGTGTACAGGGGAAGGATACGCAGTATTTT
CAWSVQGKDTQYF